These T cell receptor beta chains were read from a single sample in a study of blood T cell repertoires in COVID-19. Sequenced by immunoSEQ multiplex PCR; TCRdb stores in-frame clones only, minus some. Here the sample spans about 310,000 clones, around 86% being singletons. Source material: peripheral blood. The origin of the receptors is a man aged 50-60 years with active or convalescent COVID-19. Each CDR3 is given with its conserved first and last residue. Fields, in order: D gene, V gene, clone size, J gene, CDR3 protein, CDR3 DNA. D genes are given only for firm matches. Where a row states a size, it is once, few, many or the class of an expanded clone; other rows omit it.

>TRBD1|TRBV5-1|.|TRBJ2-7
CASSPNPGQIYEQYF
TGCGCCAGCAGCCCCAACCCGGGACAGATCTACGAGCAGTACTTC
>.|TRBV30|.|TRBJ1-2
CAWTRGGGSYGYTF
TGTGCCTGGACGAGGGGGGGTGGAAGCTATGGCTACACCTTC
>.|TRBV28|once|TRBJ1-2
CASSSGGTGSYGYTF
TGTGCCAGCAGTAGTGGGGGCACAGGGTCCTATGGCTACACCTTC
>.|TRBV5-6|.|TRBJ2-6
CASSRYSGANVLTF
TGTGCCAGCAGCCGGTACTCTGGGGCCAACGTCCTGACTTTC
>.|TRBV28|.|TRBJ1-1
CASSFSAQGSMTEAFF
TGTGCCAGCAGTTTTTCCGCTCAGGGGTCGATGACTGAAGCTTTCTTT
>TRBD2|TRBV4-3|.|TRBJ2-1
CASSQVSLAGGRDEQFF
TGCGCCAGCAGCCAAGTCTCCCTAGCGGGGGGGCGGGATGAGCAGTTCTTC
>.|TRBV4-3|.|TRBJ1-5
CASSLQGDGQPQHF
TGCGCCAGCAGCCTACAGGGAGATGGTCAGCCCCAGCATTTT
>TRBD1|TRBV28|.|TRBJ1-3
CASSGDRGPSGNTIYF
TGTGCCAGCAGTGGGGACAGGGGGCCTTCTGGAAACACCATATATTTT
>TRBD2|TRBV2|few|TRBJ2-1
CASSELTGLAGTNNEQFF
TGTGCCAGCAGTGAACTTACAGGACTAGCGGGGACAAACAATGAGCAGTTCTTC
>.|TRBV9|few|TRBJ1-1
CASSVGGENTEAFF
TGTGCCAGCAGCGTAGGGGGCGAGAACACTGAAGCTTTCTTT
>.|TRBV10-1|.|TRBJ1-4
CASTPTGDNEKLFF
TGCGCCAGCACCCCGACAGGTGATAATGAAAAACTGTTTTTT
>.|TRBV10-3|.|TRBJ1-1
CAISVGRGNTEAFF
TGTGCCATCAGTGTGGGCAGGGGGAACACTGAAGCTTTCTTT
>.|TRBV11-2|.|TRBJ2-5
CASSPSTRQETQYF
TGTGCCAGCAGCCCTTCGACTAGACAAGAGACCCAGTACTTC
>TRBD2|TRBV2|.|TRBJ2-1
CASSENSGGRKEQFF
TGTGCCAGCAGTGAAAATAGCGGGGGGCGTAAGGAGCAGTTCTTC
>TRBD1|TRBV6-5|.|TRBJ2-7
CASSLSGTGPHEQYF
TGTGCCAGCAGCCTTTCCGGGACAGGGCCCCACGAGCAGTACTTC